Presented here are 28 T cell receptor beta chains from one specimen sequenced in a study of blood T cell repertoires in COVID-19. Assay used: immunoSEQ multiplex PCR; TCRdb lists only in-frame clones, some missing. The profile shows about 480,000 clones, roughly nine tenths of them singletons. The specimen was PBMCs or T cells enriched from blood (not recorded which). Every receptor here comes from a woman aged 18 to 35 with acute COVID-19.

V and J are TRBV7-7 and TRBJ2-7, with 9 positions matching TRBD1. After removal of 5 bases from V and 6 bases from J, the junction contained 8 bases not matched to a gene. Germline values: CDR1 SSHAT, CDR2 FNYEAQ (reference sequence). The CDR3 runs 14 residues. This CDR3 reads CASSPGTGLTEQYF. The CDR3 DNA sequence: TGTGCCAGCAGCCCTGGGACAGGGCTAACCGAGCAGTACTTC.

This chain uses TRBV5-1 with TRBJ2-3; the match to TRBD2 covers 8 bases. Trimming removed 7 bases from V and 0 bases from J; junction bases left unmatched: 7. In germline, CDR1 is SGHRS, CDR2 YFSETQ. This CDR3 is built from 15 residues. The CDR3: CASGPTSGSTDTQYF. The CDR3 region has the DNA TGCGCCAGCGGGCCCACTAGCGGAAGCACAGATACGCAGTATTTT. The full variable domain, its missing parts supplied by reference TRBV5-1 and TRBJ2-3, is KAGVTQTPRYLIKTRGQQVTLSCSPISGHRSVSWYQQTPGQGLQFLFEYFSETQRNKGNFPGRFSGRQFSNSRSEMNVSTLELGDSALYLCASGPTSGSTDTQYFGPGTRLTVL.

The chain joins TRBV29-1 to TRBJ1-4; 8 bases are a match to TRBD1. The CDR3 is 13 residues long. Unmatched junction bases numbered 7, after V lost 6 bases and J lost 7 bases. CDR1 SQVTM and CDR2 ANQGSEA come from the germline V gene. As DNA, the CDR3 is TGCAGCGTGACAGGGGCTCTCCGTGAAAAACTGTTTTTT. It codes for CSVTGALREKLFF.

The chain carries TRBV3-1 (or the pseudogene TRBV3-2) and TRBJ1-5; D call uncertain. The V and J ends lost 3 bases and 4 bases respectively, with 16 bases between them. There are 16 residues in the CDR3. From germline, CDR1 is LGHDT and CDR2 YNNKEL (reference sequence). The DNA for the CDR3 is TGTGCCAGCAGCCAGAGCCCGACTGATCAAAATCAGCCCCAGCATTTT. This encodes CASSQSPTDQNQPQHF.

This chain connects TRBV6-1 to TRBJ1-5; D gene ambiguous. Per germline, CDR1 MNHNS and CDR2 SASEGT. Trimming cost V 0 bases and J 5 bases, with 11 bases left between them. CDR3 length: 15 amino acids. CDR3 in DNA: TGTGCCAGCAGTGAAGCGCTTGGAGGGTATCAGCCCCAGCATTTT. Amino acid sequence: CASSEALGGYQPQHF.

CDR3 nucleotide sequence: TGTGCCTGGAGTGTATCCCAGGGCGAGCAGTACTTC. Translated: CAWSVSQGEQYF. This chain links TRBV30 with TRBJ2-7, with a tentative D call TRBD1 (5 bases). Germline lookup yields CDR1 GTSNPN and CDR2 SVGIG (reference sequence). With 0 bases removed from V and 6 bases from J, the gap between germline ends came to 9 bases. This CDR3 is built from 12 residues.

V gene TRBV3-1 (or the pseudogene TRBV3-2) combines with J gene TRBJ2-7, with TRBD2 matching 16 bases. V was clipped by 5 bases and J by 3 bases; unmatched bases: 7. In germline, CDR1 is LGHDT, CDR2 YNNKEL (reference sequence). This CDR3 comprises 17 residues. The CDR3 nucleotides are TGTGCCAGCAGCGACCCGGGACTAGCGGGAGGGTACTACGAGCAGTACTTC. Protein product: CASSDPGLAGGYYEQYF.

V gene TRBV11-2 combines with J gene TRBJ2-3; D perhaps matches TRBD2 (5 bases). This CDR3 region has 15 residues. The V end lost 0 bases, the J end lost 5 bases, and 12 bases lay between the germline ends. Germline CDR1 SGHAT, CDR2 FQNNGV. Written as DNA, the CDR3 is TGTGCCAGCAGCTTAGATGGTAGCGACGAAGATACGCAGTATTTT. Its protein is CASSLDGSDEDTQYF. The complete variable domain, with remaining parts taken from reference TRBV11-2 and TRBJ2-3, reads EAGVAQSPRYKIIEKRQSVAFWCNPISGHATLYWYQQILGQGPKLLIQFQNNGVVDDSQLPKDRFSAERLKGVDSTLKIQPAKLEDSAVYLCASSLDGSDEDTQYFGPGTRLTVL.

This rearrangement joins TRBV6-2 or TRBV6-3 to TRBJ2-1; D gene uncertain. Germline V lookup: CDR1 MNHEY, CDR2 SVGEGT. The ends were cut back, 6 bases at V and 2 bases at J, with 11 bases in the middle. The CDR3 covers 14 residues. The CDR3 spells CASSPRDTYNEQFF. Here the CDR3 DNA reads TGTGCCAGCAGCCCCCGCGATACCTACAATGAGCAGTTCTTC.

The chain employs TRBV24-1 and TRBJ1-4; D is ambiguous. CDR3 length equals 15 residues. The V gene's germline CDR1 is KGHDR and CDR2 SFDVKD. V gave up 4 bases and J gave up 7 bases, with 15 bases separating them. CDR3 loop: CATSEIQGGREKLFF. The CDR3 DNA reads TGTGCCACCAGTGAAATACAAGGAGGACGTGAAAAACTGTTTTTT.

This sequence joins TRBV6-5 and TRBJ1-1; 8 bases fit TRBD1. V shed 5 bases and J 1 base; nucleotides not matched to a gene: 6. Germline CDR1 reads MNHEY; CDR2 reads SVGAGI. This CDR3 is built from 15 residues. Here the CDR3 reads CASSQPTGGNTEAFF. The CDR3 region has the DNA TGTGCCAGCAGTCAACCAACAGGGGGGAACACTGAAGCTTTCTTT.

The V call is TRBV10-3, the J call TRBJ2-2; the D gene is possibly TRBD1 (5 bases). V was clipped by 2 bases and J by 4 bases, with 8 bases between them. In germline, CDR1 is ENHRY, CDR2 SYGVKD. This CDR3 spans 14 amino acids. This CDR3 reads CAISEQGITGELFF. The CDR3 DNA reads as TGTGCCATCAGTGAGCAGGGTATCACCGGGGAGCTGTTTTTT.

CDR3 amino acids: CAWMGREIMTQYF. The CDR3 DNA sequence: TGTGCCTGGATGGGGCGGGAGATTATGACCCAGTACTTC. The chain couples TRBV30 to TRBJ2-5, with 7 bases that match TRBD2. V lost 4 bases to trimming and J lost 7 bases; unmatched junction nucleotides: 9. CDR1 and CDR2 (germline): GTSNPN, SVGIG (reference sequence). The CDR3 length is 13 residues.

The rearrangement uses TRBV29-1 and TRBJ2-1; 7 nucleotides agree with TRBD2. Unmatched junction bases numbered 5, after V lost 2 bases and J lost 4 bases. The CDR3 is made up of 14 amino acids. Germline CDR1 is SQVTM and CDR2 is ANQGSEA. As DNA, the CDR3 is TGCAGCGTTGAATTCTGGGGGGGGTACAATGAGCAGTTCTTC. This encodes CSVEFWGGYNEQFF.

V is TRBV6-5 and J is TRBJ2-7, with TRBD1 identical over 8 bases. Unmatched junction bases numbered 3, after V lost 5 bases and J lost 3 bases. In germline, CDR1 is MNHEY, CDR2 SVGAGI. The CDR3 is 13 residues long. CDR3 in amino acids: CASSPGTGYEQYF. The CDR3 nucleotides are TGTGCCAGCAGTCCCGGGACAGGCTACGAGCAGTACTTC.

The CDR3 nucleotides read TGTGCCAGCACAACAGGGAGCAATCAGCCCCAGCATTTT. Its protein product is CASTTGSNQPQHF. The chain employs TRBV18 and TRBJ1-5, with D perhaps matching TRBD1 (6 bases). The CDR3 consists of 13 residues. Germline loops: CDR1 KGHSH, CDR2 LQKENI. V was cut by 8 bases and J by 1 base, with 9 bases left in between. Looking up the rest from reference TRBV18 and TRBJ1-5 gives the full variable domain: NAGVMQNPRHLVRRRGQEARLRCSPMKGHSHVYWYRQLPEEGLKFMVYLQKENIIDESGMPKERFSAEFPKEGPSILRIQQVVRGDSAAYFCASTTGSNQPQHFGDGTRLSIL.

The V and J genes are TRBV4-1 and TRBJ2-3; 15 nucleotides agree with TRBD2. From germline, CDR1 is MGHRA and CDR2 YSYEKL. This CDR3 is 17 amino acids long. Trimming at V came to 4 bases and at J to 1 base, leaving 3 bases not matched to a gene. The CDR3 nucleotides read TGCGCCAGCAGCCGGACTAGCGGGGGGGCGGGCACAGATACGCAGTATTTT. It yields the protein CASSRTSGGAGTDTQYF.

This rearrangement joins TRBV28 to TRBJ2-5, with D maybe TRBD1 (6 bases). With 5 bases removed from V and 5 bases from J, the gap between germline ends came to 18 bases. CDR3 length: 15 amino acids. Germline V CDR1 and CDR2: MDHEN, SYDVKM. In DNA, the CDR3 is TGTGCCAGCAGTCTGGACAGTCTCCTGGGGGAGACCCAGTACTTC. Translation: CASSLDSLLGETQYF.

The chain joins TRBV6-5 to TRBJ1-5; D may be TRBD1 (6 bases). The CDR3 is made up of 15 amino acids. The V end lost 6 bases, the J end lost 4 bases, and 16 bases lay between the germline ends. CDR1 is MNHEY, CDR2 SVGAGI, per germline. CDR3 in DNA: TGTGCCAGCAGCAGAGAGGGGGTCGGGAATCAGCCCCAGCATTTT. As protein: CASSREGVGNQPQHF.

V usage is TRBV28 and J usage is TRBJ2-7; 10 nucleotides agree with TRBD2. Germline values: CDR1 MDHEN, CDR2 SYDVKM. After removal of 7 bases from V and 3 bases from J, the junction contained 6 bases not matched to a gene. This CDR3 contains 14 residues. This CDR3 is CASTLLAGDYEQYF. For the CDR3, the DNA is TGTGCCAGCACCCTTCTAGCGGGAGACTACGAGCAGTACTTC.

This chain joins TRBV19 and TRBJ2-3, with 10 bases identical to TRBD2. The CDR3 has 16 amino acids. The germline CDR1 and CDR2 sequences are LNHDA and SQIVND (reference sequence). Trimming removed 1 base from V and 3 bases from J; junction bases left unmatched: 4. CDR3 nucleotide sequence: TGTGCCAGTAGTATAGCTAGCGGGAGATTTACAGATACGCAGTATTTT. This translates into CASSIASGRFTDTQYF.

This chain joins TRBV7-8 and TRBJ2-5; TRBD2 matches 7 bases. CDR1 SGHVS and CDR2 FQNEAQ come from the germline V gene. The CDR3 spans 15 residues. V dropped 3 bases and J dropped 5; count of bases not matched to a gene: 9. CDR3 sequence reads: CASSFEVGEGETQYF. CDR3 DNA sequence: TGTGCCAGCAGCTTCGAGGTGGGGGAGGGGGAGACCCAGTACTTC.

This chain links TRBV3-1 (or the pseudogene TRBV3-2) with TRBJ2-7; D is possibly TRBD2 (6 bases). V was cut by 1 base and J by 6 bases, with 13 bases left in between. The CDR3 covers 14 residues. Looked up from germline, CDR1 is LGHDT and CDR2 is YNNKEL (reference sequence). The CDR3 spells CASSQGRRGSEQYF. The DNA of the CDR3 is TGTGCCAGCAGCCAAGGACGGCGGGGTAGCGAGCAGTACTTC.

CDR3 nucleotide sequence: TGTGCCAGCAGCTTAGCGCGGCCTGAAGCTTTCTTT. Amino acids: CASSLARPEAFF. This chain links TRBV7-9 with TRBJ1-1; D is unresolved. Per the germline V gene, CDR1 is SEHNR and CDR2 is FQNEAQ (reference sequence). Trimming took 0 bases from V and 6 from J, leaving 5 bases between them. CDR3 size: 12 residues.

V is TRBV5-4 and J is TRBJ2-1; maybe TRBD1 (5 bases). Trimming took off 2 bases at V and 6 bases at J, with 24 bases between the two ends. Germline CDR1 SGHNT, CDR2 YYREEE (reference sequence). There are 18 residues in the CDR3. The CDR3 protein is CASSFGHKRPDLGNEQFF. Here the CDR3 DNA reads TGTGCCAGCAGCTTCGGACATAAGAGACCCGATTTGGGCAATGAGCAGTTCTTC.

In regard to this clone: The same CDR3 also results from other DNA sequences found in this sample. The chain combines TRBV7-2 with TRBJ2-4, with unresolved D. CDR1 and CDR2 (germline): SGHTA, FQGNSA. There are 14 residues in the CDR3. Trimming left V 1 base short and J 0 bases short, with 4 bases between. The CDR3 protein is CASSLGLAKNIQYF. Written as DNA, the CDR3 is TGTGCCAGCAGCTTAGGACTAGCCAAAAACATTCAGTACTTC.

The V and J genes are TRBV28 and TRBJ1-3; maybe TRBD1 (5 bases). Deletions cut 4 bases from V and 0 bases from J, with 13 bases between. The germline V gene encodes CDR1 MDHEN and CDR2 SYDVKM. CDR3 length: 16 amino acids. In nucleotides, the CDR3 is TGTGCCAGCAGTTATCAGGGAAAACTCTCTGGAAACACCATATATTTT. Its translation: CASSYQGKLSGNTIYF.

The chain joins TRBV14 to TRBJ1-2; D gene uncertain. The CDR3 totals 14 residues. V was pared by 1 base and J by 4 bases, with 10 bases between. Germline assignment: CDR1 SGHDN and CDR2 FVKESK. The CDR3 sequence is CASSQGPGTYGYTF. The CDR3 DNA reads TGTGCCAGCAGCCAAGGTCCAGGAACCTATGGCTACACCTTC.